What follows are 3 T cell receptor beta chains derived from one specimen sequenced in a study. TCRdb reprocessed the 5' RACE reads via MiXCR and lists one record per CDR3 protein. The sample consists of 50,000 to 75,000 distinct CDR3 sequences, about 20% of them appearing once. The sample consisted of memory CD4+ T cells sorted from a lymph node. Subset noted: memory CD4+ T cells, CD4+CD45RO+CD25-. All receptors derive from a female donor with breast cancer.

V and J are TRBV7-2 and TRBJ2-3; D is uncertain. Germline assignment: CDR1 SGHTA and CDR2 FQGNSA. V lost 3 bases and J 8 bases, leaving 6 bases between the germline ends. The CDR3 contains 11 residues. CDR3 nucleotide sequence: TGTGCCAGCAGCTTTGGCAGTACGCAGTATTTT. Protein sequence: CASSFGSTQYF.

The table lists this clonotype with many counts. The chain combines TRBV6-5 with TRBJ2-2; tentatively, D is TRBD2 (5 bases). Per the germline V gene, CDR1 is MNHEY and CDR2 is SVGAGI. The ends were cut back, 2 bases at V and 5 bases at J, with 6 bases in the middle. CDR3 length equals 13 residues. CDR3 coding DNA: TGTGCCAGCAGTTACGGCGGGACCGGGGAGCTGTTTTTT. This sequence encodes CASSYGGTGELFF.

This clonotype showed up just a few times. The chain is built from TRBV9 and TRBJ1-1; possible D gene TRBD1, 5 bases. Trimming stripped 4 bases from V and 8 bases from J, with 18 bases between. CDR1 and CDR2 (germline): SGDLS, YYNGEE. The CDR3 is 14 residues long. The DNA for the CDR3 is TGTGCCAGCAGCCTAAATCCTGGAGCAGGGGAAGCTTTCTTT. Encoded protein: CASSLNPGAGEAFF.